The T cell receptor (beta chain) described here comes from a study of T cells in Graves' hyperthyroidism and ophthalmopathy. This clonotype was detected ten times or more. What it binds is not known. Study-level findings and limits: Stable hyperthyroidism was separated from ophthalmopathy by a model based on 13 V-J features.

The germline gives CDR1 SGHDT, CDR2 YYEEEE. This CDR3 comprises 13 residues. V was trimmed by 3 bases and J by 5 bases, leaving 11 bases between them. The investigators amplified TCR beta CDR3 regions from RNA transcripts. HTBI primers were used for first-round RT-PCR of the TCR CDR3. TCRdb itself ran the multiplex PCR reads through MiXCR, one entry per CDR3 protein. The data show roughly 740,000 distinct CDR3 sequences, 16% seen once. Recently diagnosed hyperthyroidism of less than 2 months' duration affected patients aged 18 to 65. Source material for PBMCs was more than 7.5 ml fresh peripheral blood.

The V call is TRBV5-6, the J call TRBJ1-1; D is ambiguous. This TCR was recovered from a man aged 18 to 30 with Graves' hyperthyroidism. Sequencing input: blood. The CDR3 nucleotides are TGTGCCAGCAGCTCCGGCTTATGGACTGAAGCTTTCTTT. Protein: CASSSGLWTEAFF.